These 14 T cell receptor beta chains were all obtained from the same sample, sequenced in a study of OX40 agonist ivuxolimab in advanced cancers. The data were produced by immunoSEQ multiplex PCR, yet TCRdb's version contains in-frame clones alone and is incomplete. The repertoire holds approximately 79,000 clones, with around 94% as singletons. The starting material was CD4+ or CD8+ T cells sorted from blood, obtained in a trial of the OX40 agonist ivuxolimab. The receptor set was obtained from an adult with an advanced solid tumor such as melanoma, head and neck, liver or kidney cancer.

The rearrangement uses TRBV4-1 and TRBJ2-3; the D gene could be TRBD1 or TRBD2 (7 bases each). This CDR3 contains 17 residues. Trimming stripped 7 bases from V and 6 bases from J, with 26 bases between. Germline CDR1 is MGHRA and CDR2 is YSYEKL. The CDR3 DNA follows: TGCGCCAGCACCCCCGGGGAGGGGGCAGGTCCGACCGATACGCAGTATTTT. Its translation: CASTPGEGAGPTDTQYF.

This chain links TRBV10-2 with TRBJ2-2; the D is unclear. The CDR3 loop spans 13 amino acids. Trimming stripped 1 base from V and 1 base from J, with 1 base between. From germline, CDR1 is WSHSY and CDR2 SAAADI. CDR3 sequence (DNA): TGCGCCAGCAGTGAGTGGAACACCGGGGAGCTGTTTTTT. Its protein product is CASSEWNTGELFF.

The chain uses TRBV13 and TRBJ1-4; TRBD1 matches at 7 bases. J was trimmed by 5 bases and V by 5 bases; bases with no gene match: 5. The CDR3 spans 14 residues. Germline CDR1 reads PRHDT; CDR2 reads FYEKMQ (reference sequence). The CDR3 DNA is TGTGCCAGCAGCCTCATACAGGGGAATGAAAAACTGTTTTTT. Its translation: CASSLIQGNEKLFF.

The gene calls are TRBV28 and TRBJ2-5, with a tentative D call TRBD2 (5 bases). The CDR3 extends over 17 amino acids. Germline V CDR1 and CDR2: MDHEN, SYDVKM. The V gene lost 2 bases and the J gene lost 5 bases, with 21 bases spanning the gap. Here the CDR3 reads CASSLEAAGPVGETQYF. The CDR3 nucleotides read TGTGCCAGCAGTTTAGAAGCGGCAGGTCCCGTAGGGGAGACCCAGTACTTC.

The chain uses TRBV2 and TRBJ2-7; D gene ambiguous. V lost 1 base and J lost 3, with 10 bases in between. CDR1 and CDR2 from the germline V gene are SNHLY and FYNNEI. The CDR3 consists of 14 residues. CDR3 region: CASSEESWIYEQYF. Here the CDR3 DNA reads TGTGCCAGCAGTGAAGAGTCCTGGATCTACGAGCAGTACTTC.

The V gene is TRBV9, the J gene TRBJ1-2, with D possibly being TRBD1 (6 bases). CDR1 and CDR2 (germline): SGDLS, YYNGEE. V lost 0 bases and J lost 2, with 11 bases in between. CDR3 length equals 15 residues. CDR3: CASSVGYRENYGYTF. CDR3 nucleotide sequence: TGTGCCAGCAGCGTAGGGTACAGGGAGAACTATGGCTACACCTTC.

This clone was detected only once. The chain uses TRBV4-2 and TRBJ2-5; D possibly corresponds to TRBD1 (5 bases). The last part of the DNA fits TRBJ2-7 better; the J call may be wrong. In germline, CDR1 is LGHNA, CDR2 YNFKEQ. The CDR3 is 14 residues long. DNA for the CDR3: TGTGCCAGCAGCCAAGGGGAAGGGGCGGCCGAGCAGTACTTC. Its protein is CASSQGEGAAEQYF.

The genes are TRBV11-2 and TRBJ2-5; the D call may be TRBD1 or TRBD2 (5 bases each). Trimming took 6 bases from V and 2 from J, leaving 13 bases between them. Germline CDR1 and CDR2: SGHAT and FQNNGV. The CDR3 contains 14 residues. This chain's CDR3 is CASRKGTSQETQYF. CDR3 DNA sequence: TGTGCCAGCAGAAAGGGGACCTCTCAAGAGACCCAGTACTTC.

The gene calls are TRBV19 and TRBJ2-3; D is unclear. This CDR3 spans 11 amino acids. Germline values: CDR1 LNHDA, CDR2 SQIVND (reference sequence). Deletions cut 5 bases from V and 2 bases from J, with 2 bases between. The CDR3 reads CASSFTDTQYF. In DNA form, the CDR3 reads TGTGCCAGTAGTTTCACAGATACGCAGTATTTT.

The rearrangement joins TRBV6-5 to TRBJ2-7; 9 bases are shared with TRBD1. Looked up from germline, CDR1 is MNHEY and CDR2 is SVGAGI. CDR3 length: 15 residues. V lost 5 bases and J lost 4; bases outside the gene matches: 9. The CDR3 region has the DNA TGTGCCAGCAGTGGCCCGGGACAGGGTTGGTACGAGCAGTACTTC. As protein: CASSGPGQGWYEQYF.

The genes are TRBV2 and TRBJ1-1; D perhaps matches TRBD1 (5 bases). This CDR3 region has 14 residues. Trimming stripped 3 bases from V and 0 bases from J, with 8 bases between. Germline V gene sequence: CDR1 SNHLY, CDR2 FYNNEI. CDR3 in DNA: TGTGCCAGCAGTGAGCGGGGCGTGAACACTGAAGCTTTCTTT. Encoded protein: CASSERGVNTEAFF.

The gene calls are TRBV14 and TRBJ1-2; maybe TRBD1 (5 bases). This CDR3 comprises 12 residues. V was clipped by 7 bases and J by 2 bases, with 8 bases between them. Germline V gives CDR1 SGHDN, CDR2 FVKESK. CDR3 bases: TGTGCCAGCATGCACAGGAACTATGGCTACACCTTC. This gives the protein CASMHRNYGYTF.

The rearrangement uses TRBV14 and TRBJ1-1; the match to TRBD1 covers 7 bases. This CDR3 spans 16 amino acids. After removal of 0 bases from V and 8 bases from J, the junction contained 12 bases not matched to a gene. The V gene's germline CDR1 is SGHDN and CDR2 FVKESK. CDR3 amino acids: CASSQDLQGGGTEAFF. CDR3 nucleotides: TGTGCCAGCAGCCAAGATCTTCAGGGGGGCGGGACCGAAGCTTTCTTT.

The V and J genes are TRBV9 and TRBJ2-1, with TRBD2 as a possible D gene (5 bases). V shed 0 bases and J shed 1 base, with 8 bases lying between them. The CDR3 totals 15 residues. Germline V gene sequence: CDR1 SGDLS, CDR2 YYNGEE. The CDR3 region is CASSVALGSYNEQFF. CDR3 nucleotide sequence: TGTGCCAGCAGCGTAGCACTAGGATCCTACAATGAGCAGTTCTTC. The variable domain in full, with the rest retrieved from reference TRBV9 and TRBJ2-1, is DSGVTQTPKHLITATGQRVTLRCSPRSGDLSVYWYQQSLDQGLQFLIQYYNGEERAKGNILERFSAQQFPDLHSELNLSSLELGDSALYFCASSVALGSYNEQFFGPGTRLTVL.